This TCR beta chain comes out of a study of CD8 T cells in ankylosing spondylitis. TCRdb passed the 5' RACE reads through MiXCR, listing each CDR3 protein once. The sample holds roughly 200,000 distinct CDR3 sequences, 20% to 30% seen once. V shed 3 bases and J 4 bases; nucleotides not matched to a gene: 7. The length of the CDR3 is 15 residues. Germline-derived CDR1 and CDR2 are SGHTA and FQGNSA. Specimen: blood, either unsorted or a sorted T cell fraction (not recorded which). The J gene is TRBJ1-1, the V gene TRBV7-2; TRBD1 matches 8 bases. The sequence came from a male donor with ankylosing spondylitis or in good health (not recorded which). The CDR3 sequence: CASSLHPGGGTEAFF. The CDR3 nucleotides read TGTGCCAGCAGCTTGCACCCAGGGGGCGGCACTGAAGCTTTCTTT.